This T cell receptor beta chain was found in a study of cytomegalovirus exposure and HLA in healthy donors. Looking at the study overall: Later, an analysis reported that the 120 or so validation repertoires had used the same platform as the 500 to 800 first-cohort repertoires.

Donors were drawn from the roughly 120-subject validation cohort, separate from the approximately 700-subject first cohort. Profiled with immunoSEQ multiplex PCR; TCRdb holds only in-frame clones, not every one. The sample contains approximately 80,000 clones, approximately 93% of which appear only once. Turning to this clone: As yet, its antigen is unknown.

Study-wide results and limits: Rare TCR sequences dominated, though some public TCRs recurred in many donors. Associated with cytomegalovirus, according to the listing, were around 160 TCR beta chains.

Looked up from germline, CDR1 is SQVTM and CDR2 is ANQGSEA. The ends were cut back, 5 bases at V and 4 bases at J, with 17 bases in the middle. This CDR3 has 14 residues. The sample taken for sequencing was PBMCs. The chain has TRBV29-1 and TRBJ1-1; D unresolved. The clonotype comes from a woman aged 30 to 39 in good health and CMV-seronegative. CDR3 nucleotide sequence: TGCAGCGTTTTTATGGCGGCTTTGGGCACTGAAGCTTTCTTT. Translating it yields CSVFMAALGTEAFF.